The 9 T cell receptor beta chains given below trace back to one sample, sequenced in a study of blood T cell repertoires in COVID-19. Clones were read by immunoSEQ multiplex PCR, and TCRdb kept only the in-frame ones, dropping some. This sample has about 370,000 clones, with more than 80% found just once. The material sequenced was peripheral blood. The source is a woman in her twenties or thirties with COVID-19, enrolled during active disease.

J is TRBJ1-6 and V is TRBV12-3 or TRBV12-4, with D perhaps TRBD1 (5 bases). V was pared by 2 bases and J by 10 bases, with 9 bases between. There are 13 residues in the CDR3. DNA for the CDR3: TGTGCCAGCAGTTTATTTCGGGGGTCACCCCTCCACTTT. The encoded protein is CASSLFRGSPLHF.

This clone appeared a few times. The chain carries TRBV19 and TRBJ2-1; perhaps TRBD2 as D (6 bases). The V end lost 2 bases, the J end lost 12 bases, and 14 bases lay between the germline ends. Germline V gene lookup returns CDR1 LNHDA and CDR2 SQIVND (reference sequence). This CDR3 comprises 13 residues. Here the CDR3 DNA reads TGTGCCAGTAGTATATCGCCGGGAGCCTCGCAGTTCTTC. The encoded protein is CASSISPGASQFF.

The J gene is TRBJ2-5, the V gene TRBV7-9, with 8 bases identical to TRBD1. Germline CDR1 and CDR2: SEHNR and FQNEAQ (reference sequence). The CDR3 loop spans 14 amino acids. The V gene end was trimmed by 7 bases and the J gene end by 5 bases; junction bases not matched to a gene: 9. CDR3 nucleotide sequence: TGTGCCAGCACCCAACAGACAGGGGTGGAGACCCAGTACTTC. This sequence encodes CASTQQTGVETQYF.

Here the CDR3 DNA reads TGTGCCAGCAGTGAAGGACCCCCTCTAACAGTGTGGTTCTTC. This encodes CASSEGPPLTVWFF. This rearrangement joins TRBV6-1 to TRBJ2-1, with no clear D. Trimming pared 1 base from V and 15 bases from J, leaving 19 bases between. This CDR3 is 14 amino acids long. In germline, CDR1 is MNHNS, CDR2 SASEGT.

The chain has TRBV27 and TRBJ2-1, with 12 bases matching TRBD2. With V trimmed by 7 bases and J by 0 bases, 4 bases remained unmatched. The CDR3 covers 16 residues. From germline, CDR1 is MNHEY and CDR2 SMNVEV (reference sequence). The CDR3 reads CASTSTSGSSYNEQFF. CDR3 nucleotides: TGTGCCAGCACCTCGACTAGCGGGAGCTCCTACAATGAGCAGTTCTTC.

The chain couples TRBV29-1 to TRBJ2-1, with a possible D match to TRBD1 (5 bases). V lost 3 bases to trimming and J lost 1 base, with 10 bases between them. The CDR3 is 14 residues long. Germline V CDR1 and CDR2: SQVTM, ANQGSEA. Here the CDR3 DNA reads TGCAGCGTTGACAGGGCCGTGTCCTACAATGAGCAGTTCTTC. Translated, it gives CSVDRAVSYNEQFF.

This clone was recorded a few times. This rearrangement joins TRBV19 to TRBJ1-3; 8 bases align to TRBD1. With V trimmed by 3 bases and J by 4 bases, 2 bases remained unmatched. The CDR3 runs 14 residues. Germline CDR1 and CDR2: LNHDA and SQIVND (reference sequence). CDR3 in DNA: TGTGCCAGTAGTATGCAGGGGGCCGGAAACACCATATATTTT. Encoded protein: CASSMQGAGNTIYF. Supplemented by reference TRBV19 and TRBJ1-3, the full variable domain reads DGGITQSPKYLFRKEGQNVTLSCEQNLNHDAMYWYRQDPGQGLRLIYYSQIVNDFQKGDIAEGYSVSREKKESFPLTVTSAQKNPTAFYLCASSMQGAGNTIYFGEGSWLTVV.

This chain connects TRBV7-9 to TRBJ2-1; tentative D call: TRBD1 (6 bases). Germline V CDR1 and CDR2: SEHNR, FQNEAQ (reference sequence). Between the trimmed V and J ends, which lost 5 bases and 10 bases, there was a span of 12 bases. This CDR3 spans 12 amino acids. The DNA for the CDR3 is TGTGCCAGCAGCGTACTAGGGGGAGAGCAGTTCTTC. Protein product: CASSVLGGEQFF.

The CDR3 DNA follows: TGTGCCAGCAGCACCGCCCGGGACAGGGGCGGTTACACTGAAGCTTTCTTT. This sequence encodes CASSTARDRGGYTEAFF. This chain connects TRBV27 to TRBJ1-1, with 10 bases matching TRBD1. This CDR3 has 17 amino acids. Germline CDR1 is MNHEY and CDR2 is SMNVEV (reference sequence). The V segment lost 6 bases and the J segment 3 bases; nucleotides outside the gene matches: 13.